The rows below give T cell receptor beta chains drawn from one sample of a study of blood T cell repertoires in COVID-19. Profiled with immunoSEQ multiplex PCR; TCRdb holds only in-frame clones, not every one. Among about 70,000 clones, over 75% were seen once, and the ten largest hold more than 2%. Sequenced material: peripheral blood. The receptors derive from a human donor in a cohort sampled during active COVID-19. Both conserved end residues are part of each CDR3. The D gene is left open where the match is weak. The size entry is marked missing in some rows and otherwise reads once, few, many or a size class.

J	size	D	V	DNA	CDR3
TRBJ1-2	.	.	TRBV7-9	TGTGCCAGCAGCTCCAGGAACGGCTACACCTTC	CASSSRNGYTF
TRBJ1-2	.	.	TRBV19	TGTGCCAGTAACCGGGGTAATGGCTACACCTTC	CASNRGNGYTF
TRBJ1-2	once	TRBD1	TRBV27	TGTGCCAGCAGTCGGGACAGGTCCTATGGCTACACCTTC	CASSRDRSYGYTF
TRBJ1-1	.	TRBD1	TRBV6-5	TGTGCCAGCAGCGGGACAGGGGGGGAAACTGAAGCTTTCTTT	CASSGTGGETEAFF
TRBJ2-7	.	.	TRBV10-2	TGCGCCAGCAGGTCCAGCGAGCACGAGCAGTACTTC	CASRSSEHEQYF
TRBJ1-2	.	.	TRBV28	TGTGCCAGCATTCAAATCGGGAGCCCTCTGGGCTACACCTTC	CASIQIGSPLGYTF
TRBJ1-3	.	TRBD1	TRBV7-3	TGTGCCAGCAGCTCTGGACAGGGGCCCGGAAACACCATATATTTT	CASSSGQGPGNTIYF
TRBJ2-5	.	.	TRBV19	TGTGCCAGTAATATAAGAGAATTCACAGGGAGAGAGACCCAGTACTTC	CASNIREFTGRETQYF
TRBJ2-1	.	.	TRBV6-5	TGTGCCAGCAGTCTGTCCGACAGAAATGAGCAGTTCTTC	CASSLSDRNEQFF
TRBJ1-1	.	.	TRBV28	TGTGCCACTTTTGGGGACACTCCCAAATCCAGGAACACTGAAGCTTTCTTT	CATFGDTPKSRNTEAFF
TRBJ1-6	.	TRBD1	TRBV18	TGTGCCAGCTCACCCGGACAGGCGAGCTCCTATAATTCACCCCTCCACTTT	CASSPGQASSYNSPLHF
TRBJ1-1	.	.	TRBV19	TGTGCCAGTAGGGAGGGACCCACTGAAGCTTTCTTT	CASREGPTEAFF